These T cell receptor beta chains were read from a single sample in a study of PD-L1 blockade in urothelial cancer. Data came from immunoSEQ multiplex PCR; TCRdb stores just in-frame clones and leaves some out. The sample has tens of thousands of clones; 60% to 85% are singletons. The sample here was PBMCs, taken around atezolizumab (anti-PD-L1) treatment. These receptors were taken from a man in his 70s with urothelial cancer. The CDR3 runs from the conserved cysteine through the conserved F or W. The order of the fields is J gene, V gene, CDR3 protein.

TRBJ1-5 | TRBV2 | CASRGGTVRGQPQHF
TRBJ2-7 | TRBV11-2 | CASRRPRDSVYEQYF
TRBJ2-5 | TRBV12-5 | CASGRLAGGGETQYF
TRBJ2-1 | TRBV5-7 | CASSLTSGRARHEQFF
TRBJ2-7 | TRBV11-2 | CASSLERGWEQYF
TRBJ2-5 | TRBV19 | CASMGTSGQETQYF
TRBJ1-1 | TRBV7-6 | CASSLAANTEAFF
TRBJ1-5 | TRBV4-3 | CASSQEGRGQPQHF
TRBJ2-2 | TRBV11-2 | CASSWRLAGADTGELFF
TRBJ2-7 | TRBV15 | CATSRSGSSYEQYF
TRBJ1-1 | TRBV5-1 | CASSPSQGVDTEAFF
TRBJ2-7 | TRBV5-4 | CASSFGTAFYEQYF
TRBJ1-2 | TRBV5-1 | CASSPGGGRNYGYTF
TRBJ2-1 | TRBV18 | CASSPLAGVEFF
TRBJ2-1 | TRBV7-2 | CASSLDGAGGRGEQFF
TRBJ1-5 | TRBV7-2 | CASSFHGTGNQPQHF
TRBJ2-5 | TRBV7-2 | CASSLDGGGRGETQYF
TRBJ1-1 | TRBV10-3 | CATGPGTGGDTEAFF
TRBJ1-2 | TRBV7-2 | CASSFSGAVYGYTF
TRBJ2-2 | TRBV6-4 | CASRQTETGELFF
TRBJ2-5 | TRBV18 | CASSPKGGGETQYF
TRBJ2-4 | TRBV27 | CASSSGLAKNIQYF
TRBJ1-6 | TRBV5-6 | CASRGFEGSPLHF
TRBJ1-1 | TRBV7-6 | CASSRAGGNTEAFF
TRBJ2-3 | TRBV11-3 | CASSSSSGRGTDTQYF
TRBJ1-1 | TRBV7-2 | CASSLGQANTEAFF
TRBJ2-7 | TRBV9 | CASSVDSGGPEQYF
TRBJ1-1 | TRBV5-1 | CASSLGATGGGTEAFF
TRBJ2-7 | TRBV10-3 | CAIRSPTLGAEQYF
TRBJ2-1 | TRBV29-1 | CSVEERAAGAYEQFF
TRBJ2-2 | TRBV4-3 | CASSQDGTANTGELFF
TRBJ2-3 | TRBV19 | CASSMVLAGVSSRTDTQYF
TRBJ1-5 | TRBV28 | CAIRGRDQPQHF
TRBJ2-7 | TRBV25-1 | CASSGPGVGQYF
TRBJ1-3 | TRBV5-1 | CASSPTGGSGNTIYF
TRBJ2-1 | TRBV20-1 | CSGRMYNEQFF
TRBJ1-5 | TRBV2 | CASSAGRSSWGSQHF
TRBJ1-6 | TRBV9 | CASSVGGEAHSPLHF
TRBJ2-6 | TRBV11-2 | CASSSLQGSGANVLTF
TRBJ1-6 | TRBV4-1 | CASSQGNRATSLGSPLHF
TRBJ2-7 | TRBV12-5 | CASGLATGFYEQYF
TRBJ1-5 | TRBV4-3 | CASSQDRDQPQHF
TRBJ2-7 | TRBV5-5 | CASSLAGQGISYEQYF
TRBJ2-3 | TRBV2 | CASSEASGVADTQYF
TRBJ1-2 | TRBV7-9 | CASSLASRDRAIGYTF
TRBJ1-6 | TRBV5-1 | CASSLLGGQNNSPLHF
TRBJ2-3 | TRBV5-1 | CASQNRGVTDTQYF
TRBJ2-7 | TRBV18 | CASSTLDRSYEQYF
TRBJ2-7 | TRBV7-6 | CASRSGQGALYEQYF
TRBJ1-2 | TRBV6-5 | CASSSGGGGDYGYTF
TRBJ2-3 | TRBV10-3 | CAISEGRTTDTQYF
TRBJ2-1 | TRBV7-9 | CASSLSRERQFF
TRBJ2-3 | TRBV4-3 | CASSSWEGGRADTQYF
TRBJ1-2 | TRBV19 | CASSPYDRVLTYGYTF